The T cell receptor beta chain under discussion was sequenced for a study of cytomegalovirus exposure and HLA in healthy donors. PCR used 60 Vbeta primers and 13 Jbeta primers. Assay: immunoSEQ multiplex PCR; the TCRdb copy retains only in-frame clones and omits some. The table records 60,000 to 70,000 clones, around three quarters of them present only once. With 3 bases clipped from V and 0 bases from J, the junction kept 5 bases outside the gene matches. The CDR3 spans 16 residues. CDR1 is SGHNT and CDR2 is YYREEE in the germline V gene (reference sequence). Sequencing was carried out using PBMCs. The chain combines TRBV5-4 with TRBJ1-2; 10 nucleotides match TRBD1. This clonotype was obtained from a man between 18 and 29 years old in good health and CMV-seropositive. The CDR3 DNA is TGTGCCAGCAGCTCGGGACAGGGGCCATCTAACTATGGCTACACCTTC. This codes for CASSSGQGPSNYGYTF.